The rows below give T cell receptor beta chains drawn from one sample of a study of blood T cells in healthy people across ages. TCRdb re-analysed the 5' RACE reads in MiXCR, keeping a single row per CDR3 protein. The table has about 1,600,000 distinct CDR3 sequences, roughly 40% seen once; the top ten hold 7% to 9%. The sequenced sample was blood. All receptors derive from a young woman in good health. The CDR3 runs from the conserved cysteine through the conserved F or W. D genes are given only for firm matches. Not all rows give a size; the values are once, few, many and, for expanded clones, a class.

>-|TRBV7-9|-|TRBJ1-1
TGTGCCAGCAGCCTACCGACAGTAAACACTGAAGCTTTCTTT
CASSLPTVNTEAFF
>TRBD2|TRBV5-1|few|TRBJ2-1
TGCGCCAGCAGCAACCCGGGACTAGGGGGTGTCAATGAGCAGTTCTTC
CASSNPGLGGVNEQFF
>-|TRBV5-1|few|TRBJ2-1
TGCGCCAGCAGCGCCTCGACTCAGTACAATGAGCAGTTCTTC
CASSASTQYNEQFF
>-|TRBV5-6|-|TRBJ1-5
TGTGCCAGCAGCTTGGCGGGAACCAATCAGCCCCAGCATTTT
CASSLAGTNQPQHF
>-|TRBV6-5|-|TRBJ2-2
TGTGCCAGCAGTATTCGCGGGGTGATTATATCAGGGGAGCTGTTTTTT
CASSIRGVIISGELFF
>-|TRBV5-1|-|TRBJ2-7
TGCGCCAGCACTCCGGGGAGGGGGTCCTACGAGCAGTACTTC
CASTPGRGSYEQYF
>-|TRBV27|few|TRBJ2-7
TGTGCCAGCAGGCGGACTTACGACTTATCGGGCGAGCAGTACTTC
CASRRTYDLSGEQYF
>TRBD2|TRBV27|few|TRBJ2-1
TGTGCCAGCACCCAAGCGGGAGGGCCCATTGAGCAGTTCTTC
CASTQAGGPIEQFF
>-|TRBV28|-|TRBJ2-7
TGTGCCAGCAGTGTCGTCCAGGCGGTTTACGAGCAGTACTTC
CASSVVQAVYEQYF
>-|TRBV12-3/TRBV12-4|many|TRBJ2-1
TGTGCCAGCATCCCCCGACTAGGCGGAGGTTATGGGGACAATGAGCAGTTCTTC
CASIPRLGGGYGDNEQFF
>TRBD1|TRBV7-8|-|TRBJ1-2
TGTGCCAGCAGCTTCCCAGGGGGAAAGGGCTACACCTTC
CASSFPGGKGYTF
>-|TRBV21-1|few|TRBJ2-1
TGTGCCAGCAGCAAATCGTTGGGGCGGGAGAGTGCCTACAATGAGCAGTTCTTC
CASSKSLGRESAYNEQFF